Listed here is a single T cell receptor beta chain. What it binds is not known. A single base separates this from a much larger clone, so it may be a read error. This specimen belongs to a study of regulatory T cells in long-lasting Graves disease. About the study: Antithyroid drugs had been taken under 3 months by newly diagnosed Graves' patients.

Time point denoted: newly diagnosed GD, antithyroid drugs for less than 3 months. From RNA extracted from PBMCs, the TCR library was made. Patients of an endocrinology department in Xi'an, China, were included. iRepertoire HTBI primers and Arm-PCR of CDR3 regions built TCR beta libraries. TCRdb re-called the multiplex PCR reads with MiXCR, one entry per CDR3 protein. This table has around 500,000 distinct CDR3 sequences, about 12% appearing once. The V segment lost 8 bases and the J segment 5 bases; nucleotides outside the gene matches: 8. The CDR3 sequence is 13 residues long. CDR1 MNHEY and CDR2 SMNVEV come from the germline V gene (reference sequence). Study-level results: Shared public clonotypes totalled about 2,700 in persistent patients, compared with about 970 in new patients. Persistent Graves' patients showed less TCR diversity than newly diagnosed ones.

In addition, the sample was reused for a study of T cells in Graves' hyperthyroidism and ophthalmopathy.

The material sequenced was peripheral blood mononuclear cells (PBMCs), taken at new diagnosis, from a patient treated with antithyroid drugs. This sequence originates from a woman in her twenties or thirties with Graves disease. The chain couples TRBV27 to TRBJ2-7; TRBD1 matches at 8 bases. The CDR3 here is CASRTGFIHEQYF. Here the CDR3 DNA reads TGTGCCAGCCGGACAGGGTTTATCCACGAGCAGTACTTC.